The 26 T cell receptor beta chains below all came from one sample that was sequenced in a study of T cell responses to AZD1222 COVID-19 vaccine. Profiled with immunoSEQ multiplex PCR; TCRdb holds only in-frame clones, not every one. This sample has around 80,000 clones, with around 85% found just once. The specimen comprised peripheral blood, sampled 28 days after the second AZD1222 dose. The receptors were sampled from an adult who received the AZD1222 COVID-19 vaccine.

The chain employs TRBV4-1 and TRBJ2-7; D might be TRBD1 (5 bases). The V and J ends lost 1 base and 0 bases respectively, with 10 bases between them. The CDR3 contains 15 residues. Per germline, CDR1 MGHRA and CDR2 YSYEKL. CDR3 region: CASSQGRGSSYEQYF. The CDR3 DNA reads TGCGCCAGCAGCCAAGGTAGGGGATCCTCCTACGAGCAGTACTTC.

This chain links TRBV4-2 with TRBJ1-6, with D possibly matching TRBD1 (6 bases). The CDR3 loop spans 16 amino acids. Trimming pared 4 bases from V and 0 bases from J, leaving 10 bases between. Germline V gene data show CDR1 as LGHNA and CDR2 as YNFKEQ. The CDR3 region is CASSPQGNSYNSPLHF. CDR3 coding DNA: TGTGCCAGCAGCCCTCAGGGGAACTCCTATAATTCACCCCTCCACTTT.

The CDR3 spells CASSNEGVLSYNEQFF. For the CDR3, the DNA is TGTGCCAGCAGTAATGAGGGGGTCTTATCCTACAATGAGCAGTTCTTC. The V and J genes are TRBV28 and TRBJ2-1; D perhaps matches TRBD1 (6 bases). The CDR3 extends over 16 amino acids. Germline loops: CDR1 MDHEN, CDR2 SYDVKM. V lost 5 bases, J lost 1 base, and 15 bases lay in between.

This clone counts as medium-sized (0.01 to 0.1%). The J gene is TRBJ1-5, the V gene TRBV19; D is ambiguous. V lost 3 bases and J lost 6, with 6 bases in between. This CDR3 has 12 amino acids. CDR1 and CDR2 from the germline V gene are LNHDA and SQIVND (reference sequence). The CDR3 DNA is TGTGCCAGTAGTATGACGAGTCAGCCCCAGCATTTT. Its protein is CASSMTSQPQHF.

J is TRBJ1-1 and V is TRBV9; 9 bases line up with TRBD1. With 0 bases clipped from V and 3 bases from J, the junction kept 3 bases outside the gene matches. Germline CDR1 reads SGDLS; CDR2 reads YYNGEE. CDR3 length equals 15 residues. CDR3 amino acids: CASSVVTGGYTEAFF. The CDR3 coding sequence is TGTGCCAGCAGCGTAGTAACAGGGGGCTACACTGAAGCTTTCTTT. Looking up the rest from reference TRBV9 and TRBJ1-1 gives the full variable domain: DSGVTQTPKHLITATGQRVTLRCSPRSGDLSVYWYQQSLDQGLQFLIQYYNGEERAKGNILERFSAQQFPDLHSELNLSSLELGDSALYFCASSVVTGGYTEAFFGQGTRLTVV.

V gene TRBV3-1 (or the pseudogene TRBV3-2) combines with J gene TRBJ2-5; no definite D call. This CDR3 is 14 amino acids long. V dropped 3 bases and J dropped 5 bases, with 13 bases sitting between them. The V gene's germline CDR1 is LGHDT and CDR2 YNNKEL (reference sequence). In nucleotides, the CDR3 is TGTGCCAGCAGCCATTTAGACGGCTTGGAGACCCAGTACTTC. Translating it yields CASSHLDGLETQYF.

The V call is TRBV6-1, the J call TRBJ2-1; 7 nucleotides agree with TRBD2. The CDR3 totals 12 residues. From germline, CDR1 is MNHNS and CDR2 SASEGT. The trim removed 3 bases at V and 14 bases at J, leaving 7 bases unmatched. For the CDR3, the DNA is TGTGCCAGCAGTGATTTGGCGGGGGTTAAGTTCTTC. Its protein product is CASSDLAGVKFF.

The chain has TRBV11-3 and TRBJ2-1, with 10 nucleotides matching TRBD2. The CDR3 covers 15 residues. Trimming removed 3 bases from V and 8 bases from J; junction bases left unmatched: 7. Germline V CDR1 and CDR2: SGHNT, YENEEA. In nucleotides, the CDR3 is TGTGCCAGCAGCTTGAGTATAGCGGGAGGCGATGAGCAGTTCTTC. It is translated as CASSLSIAGGDEQFF.

The V and J genes are TRBV3-1 (or the pseudogene TRBV3-2) and TRBJ2-7; 7 bases match TRBD2. With V trimmed by 1 base and J by 0 bases, 0 bases remained unmatched. This CDR3 has 14 residues. Germline V CDR1 and CDR2: LGHDT, YNNKEL (reference sequence). The CDR3 DNA is TGTGCCAGCAGCCAAGCGGGGGGCTCCTACGAGCAGTACTTC. Protein: CASSQAGGSYEQYF.

The V and J genes are TRBV19 and TRBJ2-1; TRBD2 matches at 8 bases. Looked up from germline, CDR1 is LNHDA and CDR2 is SQIVND (reference sequence). The CDR3 runs 16 residues. V was clipped by 0 bases and J by 8 bases; unmatched bases: 9. The CDR3 nucleotides read TGTGCCAGTAGTATAGACGGGGGGGCCTCGTTATATGAGCAGTTCTTC. Translated, it gives CASSIDGGASLYEQFF.

V and J are TRBV11-2 and TRBJ1-3; 7 nucleotides match TRBD1. CDR3 length equals 15 residues. The junction had 5 bases not matched to a gene; V was cut back by 6 bases and J by 0 bases. Germline CDR1 and CDR2: SGHAT and FQNNGV. The CDR3 spells CASSRGQTSGNTIYF. The CDR3 DNA sequence: TGTGCCAGCAGTAGGGGACAGACCTCTGGAAACACCATATATTTT.

In its sample, this clone was seen a few times. The chain employs TRBV28 and TRBJ1-1, with D possibly TRBD1 on 6 matching bases. Germline V CDR1 and CDR2: MDHEN, SYDVKM. The CDR3 has 16 residues. With 6 bases removed from V and 3 bases from J, the gap between germline ends came to 20 bases. In nucleotides, the CDR3 is TGTGCCAGCAGCCCACCACGACGGGGGGCATACACTGAAGCTTTCTTT. Translating it yields CASSPPRRGAYTEAFF.

The chain is built from TRBV7-9 and TRBJ2-1; TRBD1 matches at 8 bases. CDR3 length: 15 amino acids. With V trimmed by 5 bases and J by 2 bases, 5 bases remained unmatched. Germline CDR1 reads SEHNR; CDR2 reads FQNEAQ (reference sequence). CDR3 DNA sequence: TGTGCCAGCAGCAGGACAGGGAGCACCTACAATGAGCAGTTCTTC. This encodes CASSRTGSTYNEQFF.

This chain joins TRBV19 and TRBJ1-6; a weak D match, TRBD1 (5 bases). The CDR3 runs 15 residues. Germline V gene data show CDR1 as LNHDA and CDR2 as SQIVND (reference sequence). The V end lost 0 bases, the J end lost 7 bases, and 10 bases lay between the germline ends. CDR3 in DNA: TGTGCCAGTAGTATAGAGGGGGAGGGGAATTCACCCCTCCACTTT. It translates to CASSIEGEGNSPLHF.

The genes are TRBV4-1 and TRBJ1-1; TRBD1 might be the D (5 bases). V was trimmed by 0 bases and J by 1 base, leaving 12 bases between them. The length of the CDR3 is 16 residues. Germline-derived CDR1 and CDR2 are MGHRA and YSYEKL. The CDR3 nucleotides are TGCGCCAGCAGCCAAGATCGGAGGGGCGGGAACACTGAAGCTTTCTTT. This encodes CASSQDRRGGNTEAFF.

The chain employs TRBV5-6 and TRBJ1-5, with TRBD1 identical over 8 bases. CDR1 and CDR2 (germline): SGHDT, YYEEEE. There are 15 residues in the CDR3. The V and J ends lost 2 bases and 6 bases, in that order; junction bases with no gene match: 7. The CDR3 nucleotides are TGTGCCAGCAGCTTAGGGACAGGTGGACTTCAGCCCCAGCATTTT. This sequence encodes CASSLGTGGLQPQHF.

The chain has TRBV5-5 and TRBJ2-7; D perhaps matches TRBD1 (6 bases). Trimming cost V 3 bases and J 11 bases, with 18 bases left between them. Germline-derived CDR1 and CDR2 are SGHKS and YYEKEE (reference sequence). The length of the CDR3 is 13 residues. CDR3 sequence: CASSSGTLVTEYF. Written as DNA, the CDR3 is TGTGCCAGCAGCTCCGGGACACTCGTAACGGAGTACTTC.

The chain links TRBV28 to TRBJ1-4, with D hard to call. The germline V and J ends were trimmed by 6 bases and 8 bases, with 13 bases remaining between them. This CDR3 comprises 13 residues. Germline V lookup: CDR1 MDHEN, CDR2 SYDVKM. The CDR3 DNA sequence: TGTGCCAGCAGGTTTGGGTTTGGGGAAAAACTGTTTTTT. The encoded protein is CASRFGFGEKLFF.

This chain uses TRBV5-1 with TRBJ2-1; 10 bases are a match to TRBD1. Trimming removed 4 bases from V and 10 bases from J; junction bases left unmatched: 8. Germline CDR1 reads SGHRS; CDR2 reads YFSETQ. CDR3 length: 14 amino acids. CDR3 region: CASSPDRGLREQFF. The CDR3, as DNA: TGCGCCAGCAGCCCGGACAGGGGGTTGCGGGAGCAGTTCTTC.

The CDR3 loop reads CASSLARQGSATNEKLFF. The CDR3 DNA reads TGTGCCAGCAGCTTAGCAAGACAGGGATCGGCAACTAATGAAAAACTGTTTTTT. J is TRBJ1-4 and V is TRBV7-9; 7 bases are shared with TRBD1. This CDR3 is built from 18 residues. With 0 bases clipped from V and 0 bases from J, the junction kept 7 bases outside the gene matches. Germline lookup yields CDR1 SEHNR and CDR2 FQNEAQ (reference sequence).

The genes are TRBV5-6 and TRBJ2-3, with 8 nucleotides matching TRBD2. The CDR3 totals 15 residues. Germline CDR1 is SGHDT and CDR2 is YYEEEE. V gave up 3 bases and J gave up 0 bases; unmatched junction bases: 3. CDR3: CASSSGTRSTDTQYF. The CDR3 bases are TGTGCCAGCAGCTCCGGGACTAGGAGCACAGATACGCAGTATTTT.

This chain connects TRBV28 to TRBJ2-3, with TRBD2 matching 7 bases. The germline gives CDR1 MDHEN, CDR2 SYDVKM. This CDR3 has 14 residues. V lost 5 bases, J lost 4 bases, and 6 bases stayed unmatched. The CDR3 loop is CASSPTGGSDTQYF. CDR3 nucleotide sequence: TGTGCCAGCAGTCCAACGGGGGGTTCAGATACGCAGTATTTT.

Note on this clone: This CDR3 is also generated by other DNA sequences in the sample. This chain joins TRBV5-4 and TRBJ1-6, with 9 bases matching TRBD1. Germline V gene data show CDR1 as SGHNT and CDR2 as YYREEE (reference sequence). V lost 5 bases, J lost 8 bases, and 5 bases stayed unmatched. The CDR3 extends over 14 amino acids. The DNA of the CDR3 is TGTGCCAGCAGTATAAGGACAGGGGATTCACCCCTCCACTTT. This encodes CASSIRTGDSPLHF. The whole variable domain, remainder taken from reference TRBV5-4 and TRBJ1-6, is ETGVTQSPTHLIKTRGQQVTLRCSSQSGHNTVSWYQQALGQGPQFIFQYYREEENGRGNFPPRFSGLQFPNYSSELNVNALELDDSALYLCASSIRTGDSPLHFGNGTRLTVT.

The genes are TRBV4-1 and TRBJ1-3; possible D gene TRBD1, 6 bases. CDR3 length: 16 residues. Deletions cut 0 bases from V and 0 bases from J, with 9 bases between. The germline V gene encodes CDR1 MGHRA and CDR2 YSYEKL. The CDR3 region is CASSQERDTSGNTIYF. CDR3 nucleotide sequence: TGCGCCAGCAGCCAAGAACGGGACACCTCTGGAAACACCATATATTTT.

This chain uses TRBV2 with TRBJ2-1; D gene unclear. The CDR3 totals 16 residues. Germline values: CDR1 SNHLY, CDR2 FYNNEI. V was cut by 4 bases and J by 5 bases, with 18 bases left in between. The CDR3 here is CASSVMTTLINNEQFF. The CDR3 nucleotides read TGTGCCAGCAGTGTCATGACAACCCTTATTAACAATGAGCAGTTCTTC.

The chain recombines TRBV6-5 with TRBJ1-2; 7 bases line up with TRBD1. The V gene end was trimmed by 5 bases and the J gene end by 1 base; junction bases not matched to a gene: 4. The CDR3 extends over 14 amino acids. Looked up from germline, CDR1 is MNHEY and CDR2 is SVGAGI. DNA of the CDR3: TGTGCCAGCAGTCGGGACAGAATTAACTATGGCTACACCTTC. Translated: CASSRDRINYGYTF.